The 3 T cell receptor beta chains below were found in one sample sequenced in a study of T cell responses to AZD1222 COVID-19 vaccine. TCRdb keeps only in-frame clones here, not all; method: immunoSEQ multiplex PCR. This sample has roughly 120,000 clones, with more than 80% found just once. The sample here was peripheral blood, taken on day 0 of AZD1222 vaccination. These receptors were collected from an adult in good health.

The chain is built from TRBV7-3 and TRBJ2-1; D is uncertain. The CDR3 spans 13 residues. Per germline, CDR1 SGHTA and CDR2 FQGTGA. The germline V and J ends were trimmed by 1 base and 4 bases, with 5 bases remaining between them. The CDR3: CASSLNTYNEQFF. The CDR3 coding sequence is TGTGCCAGCAGCTTAAACACGTACAATGAGCAGTTCTTC.

The gene calls are TRBV10-3 and TRBJ2-2; 9 nucleotides match TRBD2. CDR1 is ENHRY and CDR2 is SYGVKD in the germline V gene. The CDR3 is 17 residues long. The J segment lost 3 bases and the V segment lost 10 bases, leaving 15 bases of the junction unmatched. For the CDR3, the DNA is TGTGCCAACAGCATGGTAGCGGGGGAATTGGACACCGGGGAGCTGTTTTTT. Translation: CANSMVAGELDTGELFF.

This rearrangement joins TRBV28 to TRBJ2-3, with 15 bases that match TRBD2. Germline V gives CDR1 MDHEN, CDR2 SYDVKM. V trimming: 10 bases; J trimming: 4 bases; junction bases outside the gene matches: 3. The CDR3 has 14 residues. CDR3 sequence: CATWTSGGADTQYF. CDR3 coding DNA: TGTGCCACGTGGACTAGCGGGGGGGCAGATACGCAGTATTTT.